This T cell receptor beta chain stems from a study of OX40 agonist ivuxolimab in advanced cancers. Study-wide background: Ivuxolimab was administered intravenously to patients at 0.01 to 10 mg/kg every 2 weeks. Anti-PD-1, anti-PD-L1 or anti-CTLA-4 therapy given earlier was allowed, and approximately 40% had some. Overall study results and limits: At 0.1 to 3.0 mg/kg and by week 6, CD4+ and CD8+ T cells in the blood had expanded clonally.

Trimming left V 2 bases short and J 7 bases short, with 9 bases between. The CDR3 loop spans 13 amino acids. Germline-derived CDR1 and CDR2 are SNHLY and FYNNEI. About this clone itself: Antigen unknown.

Assay: immunoSEQ multiplex PCR; the TCRdb copy retains only in-frame clones and omits some. Among about 77,000 clones listed, approximately 83% were seen once. The specimen comprised CD4+ or CD8+ T cells sorted from blood, sampled in a trial of the OX40 agonist ivuxolimab. V and J are TRBV2 and TRBJ1-5, with a tentative D call TRBD1 (5 bases). This clonotype was obtained from an adult with an advanced solid tumor such as melanoma, head and neck, liver or kidney cancer. CDR3 in DNA: TGTGCCAGCAGTGAAAGGGAGGGGCAGCCCCAGCATTTT. It encodes CASSEREGQPQHF. The full variable domain, rest sourced from reference TRBV2 and TRBJ1-5, is EPEVTQTPSHQVTQMGQEVILRCVPISNHLYFYWYRQILGQKVEFLVSFYNNEISEKSEIFDDQFSVERPDGSNFTLKIRSTKLEDSAMYFCASSEREGQPQHFGDGTRLSIL.